This T cell receptor beta chain emerged from a study of T cell repertoires in cytomegalovirus infection. The CDR3 totals 19 residues. CDR1 is SGHAT and CDR2 is FQNNGV in the germline V gene. The V gene end was trimmed by 5 bases and the J gene end by 2 bases; junction bases not matched to a gene: 18. Concerning this clonotype: Its antigen is as yet unknown.

TCRdb processed the reads anew with MiXCR; each CDR3 protein has one entry. The repertoire has 450,000 to 550,000 distinct CDR3 sequences, about 44% of them found once; the top ten carry about 39%. Material: cultured PBMCs, obtained from culture after CMV antigen stimulation. The TCR sequence derives from a human donor in good health (CMV status not recorded). Some clones in this sample may be carry-over from other donors' samples. The V call is TRBV11-2, the J call TRBJ2-3, with 8 bases matching TRBD2. CDR3 DNA: TGTGCCAGCAGCCCAGGACCAGCGGGGGCAAGTAAATCCACAGATACGCAGTATTTT. This translates into CASSPGPAGASKSTDTQYF.